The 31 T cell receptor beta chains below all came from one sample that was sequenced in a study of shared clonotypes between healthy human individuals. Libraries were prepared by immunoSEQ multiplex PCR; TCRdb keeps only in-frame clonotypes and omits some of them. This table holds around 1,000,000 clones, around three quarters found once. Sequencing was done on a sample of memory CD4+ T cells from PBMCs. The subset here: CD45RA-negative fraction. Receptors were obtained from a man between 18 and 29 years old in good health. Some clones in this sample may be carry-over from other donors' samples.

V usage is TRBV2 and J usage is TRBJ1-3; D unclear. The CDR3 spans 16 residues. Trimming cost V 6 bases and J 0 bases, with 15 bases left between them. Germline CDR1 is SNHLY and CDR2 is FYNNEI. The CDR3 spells CASSGEAVASGNTIYF. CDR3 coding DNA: TGTGCCAGCAGCGGCGAGGCAGTTGCCTCTGGAAACACCATATATTTT.

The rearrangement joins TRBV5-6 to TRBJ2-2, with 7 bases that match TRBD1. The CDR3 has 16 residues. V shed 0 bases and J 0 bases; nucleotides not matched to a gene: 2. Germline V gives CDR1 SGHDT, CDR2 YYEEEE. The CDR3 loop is CASSLDGTANTGELFF. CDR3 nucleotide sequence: TGTGCCAGCAGCTTGGACGGGACAGCGAACACCGGGGAGCTGTTTTTT.

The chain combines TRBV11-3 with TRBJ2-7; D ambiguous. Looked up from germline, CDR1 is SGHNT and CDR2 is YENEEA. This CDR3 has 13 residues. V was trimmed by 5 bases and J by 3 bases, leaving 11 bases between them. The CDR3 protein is CASSPPNSYEQYF. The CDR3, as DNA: TGTGCCAGCAGCCCACCGAATAGCTACGAGCAGTACTTC.

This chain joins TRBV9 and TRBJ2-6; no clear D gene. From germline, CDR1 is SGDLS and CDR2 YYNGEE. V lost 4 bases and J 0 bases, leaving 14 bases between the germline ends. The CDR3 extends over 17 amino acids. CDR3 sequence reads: CASSKSDLLSGANVLTF. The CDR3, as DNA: TGTGCCAGCAGCAAGTCAGACCTTCTCTCTGGGGCCAACGTCCTGACTTTC.

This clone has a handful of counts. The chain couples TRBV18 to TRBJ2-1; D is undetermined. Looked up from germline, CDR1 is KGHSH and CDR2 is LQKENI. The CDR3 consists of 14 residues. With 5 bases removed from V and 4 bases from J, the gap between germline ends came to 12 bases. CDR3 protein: CASSGRKVYNEQFF. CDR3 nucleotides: TGTGCCAGCTCAGGACGTAAGGTATACAATGAGCAGTTCTTC.

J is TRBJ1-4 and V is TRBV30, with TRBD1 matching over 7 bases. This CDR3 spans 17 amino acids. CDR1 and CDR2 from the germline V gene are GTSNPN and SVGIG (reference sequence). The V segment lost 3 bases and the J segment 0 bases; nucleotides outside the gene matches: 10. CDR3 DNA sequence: TGTGCCTGGAGCACTTTCACAGGGGTTGCAACTAATGAAAAACTGTTTTTT. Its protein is CAWSTFTGVATNEKLFF.

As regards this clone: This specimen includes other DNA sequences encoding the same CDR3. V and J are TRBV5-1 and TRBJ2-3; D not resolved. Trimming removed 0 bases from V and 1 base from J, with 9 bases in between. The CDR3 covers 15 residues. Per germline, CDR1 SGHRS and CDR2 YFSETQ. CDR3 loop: CASSLVAGRTDTQYF. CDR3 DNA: TGCGCCAGCAGCTTGGTGGCAGGACGCACAGATACGCAGTATTTT.

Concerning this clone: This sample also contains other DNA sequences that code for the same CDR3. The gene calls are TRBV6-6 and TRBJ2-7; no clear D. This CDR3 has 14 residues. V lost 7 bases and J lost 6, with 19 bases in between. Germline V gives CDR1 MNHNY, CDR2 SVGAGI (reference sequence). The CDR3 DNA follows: TGTGCCAGCACCCCGCTGTCCGCATCCCTCGAGCAGTACTTC. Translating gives CASTPLSASLEQYF.

In DNA, the CDR3 is TGTGCCACCAATCGAGGGACCTACGAGCAGTACTTC. It is translated as CATNRGTYEQYF. This chain connects TRBV6-1 to TRBJ2-7, with a weak D call TRBD2 (5 bases). This CDR3 has 12 amino acids. Germline lookup yields CDR1 MNHNS and CDR2 SASEGT. The ends were cut back, 10 bases at V and 2 bases at J, with 12 bases in the middle.

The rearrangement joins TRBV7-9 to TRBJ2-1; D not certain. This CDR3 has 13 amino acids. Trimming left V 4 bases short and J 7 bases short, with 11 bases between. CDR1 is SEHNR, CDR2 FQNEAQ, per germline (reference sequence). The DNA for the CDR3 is TGTGCCAGCAGCTATCGTAGTGTAAATGAGCAGTTCTTC. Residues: CASSYRSVNEQFF.

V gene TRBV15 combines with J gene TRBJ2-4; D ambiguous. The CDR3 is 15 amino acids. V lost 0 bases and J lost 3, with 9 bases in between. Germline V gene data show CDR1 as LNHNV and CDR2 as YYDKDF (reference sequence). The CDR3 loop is CATSREGGDKNIQYF. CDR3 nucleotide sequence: TGTGCCACCAGCAGAGAAGGCGGAGACAAAAACATTCAGTACTTC.

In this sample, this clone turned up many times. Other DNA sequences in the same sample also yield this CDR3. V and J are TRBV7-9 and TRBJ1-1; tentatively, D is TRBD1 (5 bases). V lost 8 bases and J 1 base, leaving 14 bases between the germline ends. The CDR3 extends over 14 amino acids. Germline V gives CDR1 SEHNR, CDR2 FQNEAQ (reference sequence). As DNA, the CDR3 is TGTGCCAGCTTCCAGGGACGTGGGAACACTGAAGCTTTCTTT. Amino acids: CASFQGRGNTEAFF. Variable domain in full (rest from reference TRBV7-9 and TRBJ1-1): DTGVSQNPRHKITKRGQNVTFRCDPISEHNRLYWYRQTLGQGPEFLTYFQNEAQLEKSRLLSDRFSAERPKGSFSTLEIQRTEQGDSAMYLCASFQGRGNTEAFFGQGTRLTVV.

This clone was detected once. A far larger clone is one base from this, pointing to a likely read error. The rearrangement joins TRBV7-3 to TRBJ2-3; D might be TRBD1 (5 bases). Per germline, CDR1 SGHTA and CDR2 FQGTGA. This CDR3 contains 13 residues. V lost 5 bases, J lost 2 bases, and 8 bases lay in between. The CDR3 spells CASSPGATDTQYF. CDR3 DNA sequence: TGTGCCAGCAGCCCTGGGGCCACAGATACGCAGTATTTT.

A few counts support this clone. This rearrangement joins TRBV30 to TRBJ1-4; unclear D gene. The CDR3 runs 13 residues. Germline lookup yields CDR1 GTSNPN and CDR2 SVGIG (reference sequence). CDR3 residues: CVVHGATNEKLFF. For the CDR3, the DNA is TGTGTGGTACACGGTGCAACTAATGAAAAACTGTTTTTT.

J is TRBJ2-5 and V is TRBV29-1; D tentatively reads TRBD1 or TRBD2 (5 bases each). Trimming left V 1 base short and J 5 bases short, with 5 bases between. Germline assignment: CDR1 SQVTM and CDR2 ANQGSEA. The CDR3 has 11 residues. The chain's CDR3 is CSVEGGETQYF. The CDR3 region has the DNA TGCAGCGTTGAAGGGGGGGAGACCCAGTACTTC. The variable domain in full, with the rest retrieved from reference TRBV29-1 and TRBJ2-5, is SAVISQKPSRDICQRGTSLTIQCQVDSQVTMMFWYRQQPGQSLTLIATANQGSEATYESGFVIDKFPISRPNLTFSTLTVSNMSPEDSSIYLCSVEGGETQYFGPGTRLLVL.

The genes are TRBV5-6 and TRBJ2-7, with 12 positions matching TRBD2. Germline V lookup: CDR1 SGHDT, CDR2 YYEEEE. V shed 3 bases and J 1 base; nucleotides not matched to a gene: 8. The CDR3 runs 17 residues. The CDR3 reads CASSSGLAGPYSYEQYF. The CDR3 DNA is TGTGCCAGCAGCTCCGGACTAGCGGGACCATATTCCTACGAGCAGTACTTC. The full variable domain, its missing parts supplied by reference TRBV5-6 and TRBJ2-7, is DAGVTQSPTHLIKTRGQQVTLRCSPKSGHDTVSWYQQALGQGPQFIFQYYEEEERQRGNFPDRFSGHQFPNYSSELNVNALLLGDSALYLCASSSGLAGPYSYEQYFGPGTRLTVT.

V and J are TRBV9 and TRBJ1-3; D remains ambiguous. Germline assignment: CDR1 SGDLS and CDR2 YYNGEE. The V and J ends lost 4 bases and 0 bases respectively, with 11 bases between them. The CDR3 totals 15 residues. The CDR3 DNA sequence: TGTGCCAGCAGCTCGGGTCCTGGCTCTGGAAACACCATATATTTT. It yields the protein CASSSGPGSGNTIYF.

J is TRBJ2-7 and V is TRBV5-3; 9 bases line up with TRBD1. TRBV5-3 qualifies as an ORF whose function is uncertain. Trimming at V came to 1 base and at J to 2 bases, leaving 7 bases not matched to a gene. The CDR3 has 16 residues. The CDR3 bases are TGTGCCAGAAGCTTGCATGGGACAGGGAGGGCCTACGAGCAGTACTTC. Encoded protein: CARSLHGTGRAYEQYF.

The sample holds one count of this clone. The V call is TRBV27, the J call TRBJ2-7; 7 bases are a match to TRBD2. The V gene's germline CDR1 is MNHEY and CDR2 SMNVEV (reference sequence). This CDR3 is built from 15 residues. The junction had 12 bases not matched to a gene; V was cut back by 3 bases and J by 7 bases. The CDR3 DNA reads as TGTGCCAGCAGTTTGCGGCTAGCTCCGGGGGGTGAGCAGTACTTC. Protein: CASSLRLAPGGEQYF.

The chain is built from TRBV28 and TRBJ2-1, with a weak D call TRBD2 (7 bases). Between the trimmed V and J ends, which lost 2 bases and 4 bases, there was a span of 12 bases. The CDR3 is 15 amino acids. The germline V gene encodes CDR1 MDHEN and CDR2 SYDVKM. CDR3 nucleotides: TGTGCCAGCAGTTTAGGGGGGGCTCGGTACAATGAGCAGTTCTTC. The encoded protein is CASSLGGARYNEQFF.

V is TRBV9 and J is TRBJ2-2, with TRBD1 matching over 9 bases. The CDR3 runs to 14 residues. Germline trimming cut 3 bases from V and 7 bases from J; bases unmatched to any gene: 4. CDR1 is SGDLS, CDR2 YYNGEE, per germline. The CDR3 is CASSAQGAGGELFF. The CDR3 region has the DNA TGTGCCAGCAGCGCACAGGGGGCGGGCGGGGAGCTGTTTTTT.

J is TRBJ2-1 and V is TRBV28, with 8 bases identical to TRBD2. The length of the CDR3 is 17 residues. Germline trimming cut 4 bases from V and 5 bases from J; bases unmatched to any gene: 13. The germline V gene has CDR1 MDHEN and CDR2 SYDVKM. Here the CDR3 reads CASSSLKGSGSDNEQFF. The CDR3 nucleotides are TGTGCCAGCAGTTCCCTTAAAGGGAGCGGGAGCGACAATGAGCAGTTCTTC.

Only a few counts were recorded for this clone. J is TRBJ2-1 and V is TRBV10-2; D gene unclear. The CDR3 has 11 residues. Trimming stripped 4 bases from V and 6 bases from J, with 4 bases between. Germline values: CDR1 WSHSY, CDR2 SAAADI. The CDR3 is CASSARNEQFF. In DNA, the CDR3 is TGCGCCAGCAGTGCCCGCAATGAGCAGTTCTTC.

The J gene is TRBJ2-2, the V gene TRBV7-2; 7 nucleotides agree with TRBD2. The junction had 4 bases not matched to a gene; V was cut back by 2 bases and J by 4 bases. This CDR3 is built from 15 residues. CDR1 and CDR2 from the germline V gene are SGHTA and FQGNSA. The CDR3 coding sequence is TGTGCCAGCAGCTTACAGGGCGGGAGCACCGGGGAGCTGTTTTTT. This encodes CASSLQGGSTGELFF.

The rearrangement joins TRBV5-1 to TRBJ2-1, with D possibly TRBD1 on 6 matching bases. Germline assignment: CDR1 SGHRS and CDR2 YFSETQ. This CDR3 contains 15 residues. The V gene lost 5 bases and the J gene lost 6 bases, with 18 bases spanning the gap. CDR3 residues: CASRQNTAGVNEQFF. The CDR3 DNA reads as TGCGCCAGCAGACAAAACACCGCAGGGGTCAATGAGCAGTTCTTC.

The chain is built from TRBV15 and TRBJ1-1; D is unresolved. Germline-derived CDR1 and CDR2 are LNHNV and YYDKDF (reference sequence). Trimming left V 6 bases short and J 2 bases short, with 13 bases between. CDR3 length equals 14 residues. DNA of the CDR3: TGTGCCACCAGTCCCATCAGGACTAACACTGAAGCTTTCTTT. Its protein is CATSPIRTNTEAFF.

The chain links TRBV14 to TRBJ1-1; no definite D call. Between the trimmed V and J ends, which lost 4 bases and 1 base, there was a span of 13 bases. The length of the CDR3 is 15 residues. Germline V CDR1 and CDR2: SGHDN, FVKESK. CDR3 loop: CASSLTGNTNTEAFF. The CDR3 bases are TGTGCCAGCAGCCTTACCGGGAATACGAACACTGAAGCTTTCTTT. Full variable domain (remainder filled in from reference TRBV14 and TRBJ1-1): EAGVTQFPSHSVIEKGQTVTLRCDPISGHDNLYWYRRVMGKEIKFLLHFVKESKQDESGMPNNRFLAERTGGTYSTLKVQPAELEDSGVYFCASSLTGNTNTEAFFGQGTRLTVV.

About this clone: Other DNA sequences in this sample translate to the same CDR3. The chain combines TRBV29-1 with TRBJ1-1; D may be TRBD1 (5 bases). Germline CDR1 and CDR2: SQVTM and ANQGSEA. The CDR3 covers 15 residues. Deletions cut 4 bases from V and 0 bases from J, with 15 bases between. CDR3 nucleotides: TGCAGCGTTGGGGCAGGGTGGGGGATGAACACTGAAGCTTTCTTT. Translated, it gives CSVGAGWGMNTEAFF.

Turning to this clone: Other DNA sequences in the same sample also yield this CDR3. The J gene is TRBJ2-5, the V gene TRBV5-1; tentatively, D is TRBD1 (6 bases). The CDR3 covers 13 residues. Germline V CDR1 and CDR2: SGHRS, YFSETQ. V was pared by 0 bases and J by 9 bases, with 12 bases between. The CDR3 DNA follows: TGCGCCAGCAGCTTGGACAGGGTAACGGCCCAGTACTTC. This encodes CASSLDRVTAQYF. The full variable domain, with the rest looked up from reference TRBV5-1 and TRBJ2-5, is KAGVTQTPRYLIKTRGQQVTLSCSPISGHRSVSWYQQTPGQGLQFLFEYFSETQRNKGNFPGRFSGRQFSNSRSEMNVSTLELGDSALYLCASSLDRVTAQYFGPGTRLLVL.

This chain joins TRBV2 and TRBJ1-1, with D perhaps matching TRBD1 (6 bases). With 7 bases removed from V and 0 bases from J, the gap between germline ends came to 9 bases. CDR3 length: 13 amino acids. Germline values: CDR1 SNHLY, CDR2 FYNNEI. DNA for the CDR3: TGTGCCAGCACAGGACAGATGAACACTGAAGCTTTCTTT. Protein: CASTGQMNTEAFF.

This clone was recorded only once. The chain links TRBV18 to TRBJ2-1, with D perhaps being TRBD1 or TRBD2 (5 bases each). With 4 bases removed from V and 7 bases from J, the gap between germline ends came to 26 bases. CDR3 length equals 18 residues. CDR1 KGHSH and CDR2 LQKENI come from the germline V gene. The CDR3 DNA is TGTGCCAGCTCACGCATGCAGGGAGACATCATCGCGGTTAATGAGCAGTTCTTC. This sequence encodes CASSRMQGDIIAVNEQFF.